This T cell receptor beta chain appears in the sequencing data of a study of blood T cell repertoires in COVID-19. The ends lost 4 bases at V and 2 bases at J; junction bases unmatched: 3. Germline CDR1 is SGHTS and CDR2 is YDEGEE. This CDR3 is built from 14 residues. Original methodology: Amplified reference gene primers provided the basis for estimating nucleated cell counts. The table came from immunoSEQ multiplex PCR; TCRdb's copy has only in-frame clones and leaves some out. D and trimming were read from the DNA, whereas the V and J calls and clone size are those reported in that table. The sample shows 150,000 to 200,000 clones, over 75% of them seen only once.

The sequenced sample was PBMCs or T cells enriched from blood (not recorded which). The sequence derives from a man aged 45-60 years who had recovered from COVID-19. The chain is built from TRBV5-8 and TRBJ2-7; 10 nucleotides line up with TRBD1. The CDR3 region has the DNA TGTGCCAGCAGCGACGGACAGGGGGCCTACGAGCAGTACTTC. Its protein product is CASSDGQGAYEQYF. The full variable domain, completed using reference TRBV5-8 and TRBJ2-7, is EAGVTQSPTHLIKTRGQQATLRCSPISGHTSVYWYQQALGLGLQFLLWYDEGEERNRGNFPPRFSGRQFPNYSSELNVNALELEDSALYLCASSDGQGAYEQYFGPGTRLTVT.